This T cell receptor (beta chain) comes out of a study of spatial heterogeneity in lung cancer (dated by TCRdb to about 2019). Notes on the research overall: More beta-chain than alpha-chain transcripts were consistently detected, likely reflecting higher beta-chain transcript abundance. TCR transcript counts in tumor regions correlated strongly with a T cell transcriptional module score from matched bulk RNA-seq. In the raw uncorrected reads, each unique combination of TCR and UMI appeared more than ten times on average. TCR alpha and beta repertoires were quantitatively compared across multiple tumor regions, matched nontumor lung and blood in non-small cell lung cancer. The study linked features of the TCR repertoire to counts of nonsynonymous mutations, which were determined by whole-exome sequencing of tumor tissue. At surgery, about 210 tumor regions, 63 to 70 matched nontumor lung samples and 56 PBMC samples were TCR-sequenced for both alpha and beta chains.

The CDR1 and CDR2 encoded by the germline V gene are MRHNA and SNTAGT. The CDR3 holds 16 amino acids from the cysteine to the phenylalanine. Kept here is only the CDR3 DNA, which spans 48 bases and is read in frame from base 1. Trimming removed 5 bases from V and 5 bases from J, leaving 22 bases between the germline ends. Overall study outcomes, separate from this receptor: The tumor nonsynonymous mutation count correlated with the number of expanded alpha and beta TCRs within the tumor. Additional single-cell paired TCR alpha and beta sequencing was considered necessary to confirm, at a functional level, the hypothesis that regional TCRs recognize regional mutations. TCR-seq coverage of tumor T cells was estimated to be only around 7.3% for alpha chains and more than 11% for beta chains. Counts of ubiquitous and regional expanded TCRs correlated with counts of ubiquitous and regional nonsynonymous mutations, respectively.

The library was built by means of 5' RACE. The reads were generated on a NextSeq 500. To allow correction of PCR and sequencing errors, the TCR library protocol tagged every TCR cDNA molecule with a unique molecular identifier. Regarding the original processing steps: TCR identification, UMI-based error correction and CDR3 extraction were performed with Decombinator tools. Expanded TCRs were defined as those above a frequency of 2 per 1,000, corresponding to the top 1% of the tumor frequency distribution. Expanded tumor TCRs statistically deemed absent (corrected P<0.05) from at least one tumor region were classed as regional, and all other expanded tumor TCRs were classed as ubiquitous. Renyi diversity was computed with the R vegan package after each repertoire had been subsampled 100 times to 5,000 TCRs. To build CDR3 similarity networks, amino acid triplet string-kernel similarity was used, and CDR3s were connected when their pairwise similarity was above 0.82. TCRdb reanalyzed the raw reads on its own, using fastp at Q25 for trimming and MiXCR for clone calling, and kept in-frame beta chains. A single entry per CDR3 protein holds the most common genes and DNA from its merged rows. These V and J calls derive from TCRdb rather than the authors' analysis. The sample yields around 95,000 distinct CDR3 sequences; approximately 4% were counted once. The ten largest account for approximately 22% of the sample.

Interpreted using the paper, the time point label stands for: sample taken at primary tumor resection. Donors were some 78 patients with early-stage, untreated non-small cell lung cancer from the lung TRACERx cohort. For TCR sequencing, whole RNA was extracted from tumor and nontumor lung tissue, or from cryopreserved PBMC samples, and no cell sorting was done. Patients were selected for TCR sequencing only if sufficient RNA was available from at least two tumor regions. Before being selected, tumor and adjacent nontumor lung specimens were reviewed by a lung pathologist. This clonotype has at least ten counts. The antigen this receptor binds is unknown. Per-base qualities were not stored, and no clone one base away is much larger.

The chain uses TRBV6-4 and TRBJ2-7; the D region possibly corresponds to TRBD2 (6 bases align). The sequenced sample was lung tumor tissue, obtained at surgery. The TCR sequence derives from a male donor with early-stage non-small cell lung cancer. The DNA sequence is given as TGTGCCAGCAGTCACGCACCCCGGCGGGAAGTAGACGAGCAGTACTTC. Its translation reads: CASSHAPRREVDEQYF.